These 27 T cell receptor beta chains were all obtained from the same sample, sequenced in a study of cytomegalovirus exposure and HLA in healthy donors (dated by TCRdb to 2017 to 2019). Receptor libraries were prepared by the immunoSEQ multiplex PCR assay. For the multiplex PCR, a mixture combining 60 forward primers for TCR Vbeta segments and 13 reverse primers for TCR Jbeta segments was used. This is the immuneACCESS table as TCRdb keeps it, with only in-frame sequences that have V and J called. A part of the clones is gone; compared with another copy, unresolved V genes explain less than half, and the rest is unexplained. This sample comprises approximately 64,000 clones, around 74% of them detected only once. About 5.5% of the sample goes to the ten largest clones. The sample comprised PBMCs. The receptors originated from a male donor in good health and CMV-seropositive.

A single count supports this clone. The chain links TRBV10-3 to TRBJ1-1; D unresolved. Trimming stripped 4 bases from V and 4 bases from J, with 4 bases between. CDR3 length equals 11 residues. CDR1 and CDR2 from the germline V gene are ENHRY and SYGVKD. The CDR3 DNA sequence: TGTGCCATCAGTGCCAGCACTGAAGCTTTCTTT. Translated, it gives CAISASTEAFF.

The V and J genes are TRBV25-1 and TRBJ1-1; TRBD1 agrees at 8 bases. Germline trimming cut 9 bases from V and 4 bases from J; bases unmatched to any gene: 1. The CDR3 covers 11 residues. Germline CDR1 reads MGHDK; CDR2 reads SYGVNS. CDR3 bases: TGTGCCAGTGACAGGGGCACTGAAGCTTTCTTT. This codes for CASDRGTEAFF.

The V gene is TRBV4-1, the J gene TRBJ2-7, with TRBD2 matching 9 bases. CDR3 size: 15 residues. Trimming at V came to 4 bases and at J to 5 bases, leaving 9 bases not matched to a gene. Looked up from germline, CDR1 is MGHRA and CDR2 is YSYEKL. This CDR3 reads CASSPQAGGNNEQYF. CDR3 DNA: TGCGCCAGCAGCCCACAAGCGGGGGGAAACAACGAGCAGTACTTC.

The chain recombines TRBV30 with TRBJ2-2; TRBD2 might be the D (7 bases). V was cut by 4 bases and J by 0 bases, with 12 bases left in between. CDR3 size: 15 residues. Germline CDR1 GTSNPN, CDR2 SVGIG (reference sequence). The CDR3 region is CAWNRGGANTGELFF. The DNA of the CDR3 is TGTGCCTGGAATAGAGGGGGGGCGAACACCGGGGAGCTGTTTTTT.

V and J are TRBV30 and TRBJ1-5, with 7 bases lining up with TRBD1. CDR1 is GTSNPN and CDR2 is SVGIG in the germline V gene (reference sequence). Trimming removed 0 bases from V and 6 bases from J; junction bases left unmatched: 2. This CDR3 region has 13 residues. CDR3 sequence: CAWSVGGGQPQHF. As DNA, the CDR3 is TGTGCCTGGAGTGTAGGGGGCGGTCAGCCCCAGCATTTT. The full variable domain, its missing parts supplied by reference TRBV30 and TRBJ1-5, is SQTIHQWPATLVQPVGSPLSLECTVEGTSNPNLYWYRQAAGRGLQLLFYSVGIGQISSEVPQNLSASRPQDRQFILSSKKLLLSDSGFYLCAWSVGGGQPQHFGDGTRLSIL.

The chain recombines TRBV5-6 with TRBJ1-2; TRBD1 agrees at 10 bases. The germline V gene has CDR1 SGHDT and CDR2 YYEEEE. The CDR3 totals 17 residues. V shed 4 bases, J shed 7 bases, and the junction held 16 bases outside the gene matches. The CDR3 loop reads CASSGYSGTGAGGGYTF. The CDR3, as DNA: TGTGCCAGCAGCGGCTACTCCGGGACAGGGGCCGGGGGTGGCTACACCTTC.

The V and J genes are TRBV5-1 and TRBJ1-2, with TRBD1 identical over 8 bases. The CDR3 is 16 residues long. Germline CDR1 is SGHRS and CDR2 is YFSETQ. V was pared by 2 bases and J by 8 bases, with 14 bases of the junction left unmatched. The CDR3 loop reads CASSLGAGGQTGGYTF. The CDR3 DNA follows: TGCGCCAGCAGCTTAGGGGCAGGGGGCCAGACGGGGGGCTACACCTTC.

V usage is TRBV4-1 and J usage is TRBJ2-3, with 10 bases that match TRBD2. The germline V gene has CDR1 MGHRA and CDR2 YSYEKL. The V gene end was trimmed by 4 bases and the J gene end by 2 bases; junction bases not matched to a gene: 6. The CDR3 runs 16 residues. CDR3 residues: CASSRFSGGNTDTQYF. CDR3 DNA: TGCGCCAGCAGCCGCTTTAGCGGGGGGAACACAGATACGCAGTATTTT.

The V gene is TRBV5-1, the J gene TRBJ2-2; D call uncertain. The germline V gene has CDR1 SGHRS and CDR2 YFSETQ. V was pared by 0 bases and J by 6 bases, with 9 bases between. This CDR3 region has 14 residues. The CDR3 region is CASSLDADAGELFF. The CDR3 DNA reads as TGCGCCAGCAGCTTGGATGCGGATGCCGGGGAGCTGTTTTTT.

A few counts support this clone. The chain couples TRBV11-2 to TRBJ2-1; the match to TRBD1 covers 9 bases. The CDR3 totals 14 residues. Germline V lookup: CDR1 SGHAT, CDR2 FQNNGV. The V segment lost 3 bases and the J segment 12 bases; nucleotides outside the gene matches: 9. The CDR3 bases are TGTGCCAGCAGCTTGCAACAGGGGGCGCGAGGGCAGTTCTTC. This codes for CASSLQQGARGQFF.

Only a few counts were recorded for this clone. The rearrangement uses TRBV28 and TRBJ1-1; D may be TRBD1 (5 bases). The germline V gene has CDR1 MDHEN and CDR2 SYDVKM. Deletions cut 2 bases from V and 5 bases from J, with 9 bases between. The CDR3 loop spans 13 amino acids. DNA of the CDR3: TGTGCCAGCAGTTTAGGGGGAGGGACTGAAGCTTTCTTT. This translates into CASSLGGGTEAFF.

This clone was seen a few times. The CDR3: CASSSRGAAGGTEAFF. CDR3 sequence (DNA): TGTGCCAGCAGTTCGAGGGGGGCCGCAGGGGGCACTGAAGCTTTCTTT. V and J are TRBV7-9 and TRBJ1-1, with 7 bases fitting TRBD1. This CDR3 has 16 residues. After removal of 6 bases from V and 4 bases from J, the junction contained 14 bases not matched to a gene. CDR1 is SEHNR, CDR2 FQNEAQ, per germline (reference sequence).

The V gene is TRBV28, the J gene TRBJ2-1; perhaps TRBD1 as D (6 bases). Germline CDR1 MDHEN, CDR2 SYDVKM. This CDR3 is 16 amino acids long. Trimming stripped 6 bases from V and 1 base from J, with 16 bases between. The CDR3 nucleotides read TGTGCCAGCAGGGAACAGGGCCCTAAATCCTACAATGAGCAGTTCTTC. The encoded protein is CASREQGPKSYNEQFF.

The gene calls are TRBV4-1 and TRBJ2-5, with D possibly matching TRBD2 (5 bases). This CDR3 comprises 14 residues. V shed 1 base and J shed 1 base, with 7 bases lying between them. Germline values: CDR1 MGHRA, CDR2 YSYEKL. The CDR3 spells CASSQVGIQETQYF. CDR3 nucleotide sequence: TGCGCCAGCAGCCAAGTCGGGATCCAAGAGACCCAGTACTTC.

V and J are TRBV9 and TRBJ2-5, with TRBD2 identical over 11 bases. Germline V gene lookup returns CDR1 SGDLS and CDR2 YYNGEE. This CDR3 has 15 residues. Trimming cost V 3 bases and J 2 bases; bases outside gene matches: 3. DNA of the CDR3: TGTGCCAGCAGCGCGACTAGCGGGGTACAAGAGACCCAGTACTTC. Amino acids: CASSATSGVQETQYF.

The chain joins TRBV19 to TRBJ2-2; 9 bases align to TRBD1. J was trimmed by 4 bases and V by 6 bases; bases with no gene match: 6. From germline, CDR1 is LNHDA and CDR2 SQIVND (reference sequence). There are 15 residues in the CDR3. The CDR3 protein is CASSPGTGLTGELFF. The DNA of the CDR3 is TGTGCCAGTAGCCCCGGGACAGGGCTCACCGGGGAGCTGTTTTTT.

The V and J genes are TRBV11-3 and TRBJ2-7, with 7 bases matching TRBD1. V dropped 5 bases and J dropped 4; count of bases not matched to a gene: 2. CDR3 length equals 12 residues. Germline values: CDR1 SGHNT, CDR2 YENEEA. As DNA, the CDR3 is TGTGCCAGCAGCCGGACAGGATACGAGCAGTACTTC. Its translation is CASSRTGYEQYF.

The rearrangement joins TRBV30 to TRBJ2-3, with D perhaps TRBD2 (6 bases). Trimming removed 2 bases at V and 2 bases at J, with 11 bases between. This CDR3 contains 14 residues. Germline values: CDR1 GTSNPN, CDR2 SVGIG (reference sequence). This CDR3 reads CAWSRLAPTDTQYF. For the CDR3, the DNA is TGTGCCTGGAGTCGTCTAGCGCCCACAGATACGCAGTATTTT.

The CDR3 loop reads CASSAHTGVLRTEAFF. DNA for the CDR3: TGTGCCAGCAGCGCTCATACAGGGGTATTGAGAACTGAAGCTTTCTTT. The chain recombines TRBV6-6 with TRBJ1-1; 7 nucleotides match TRBD1. V lost 6 bases and J lost 5; bases outside the gene matches: 15. Germline loops: CDR1 MNHNY, CDR2 SVGAGI (reference sequence). There are 16 residues in the CDR3.

This clone was seen a handful of times. The gene calls are TRBV2 and TRBJ2-2, with TRBD1 identical over 7 bases. The CDR3 is 16 residues long. The germline V gene has CDR1 SNHLY and CDR2 FYNNEI. Germline trimming cut 7 bases from V and 1 base from J; bases unmatched to any gene: 9. The CDR3 DNA sequence: TGTGCCAGCAACCTAGACAGGGTGGGGAACACCGGGGAGCTGTTTTTT. Translating gives CASNLDRVGNTGELFF.

The genes are TRBV29-1 and TRBJ2-6; the match to TRBD2 covers 9 bases. Germline V gene data show CDR1 as SQVTM and CDR2 as ANQGSEA. V was pared by 6 bases and J by 0 bases, with 18 bases of the junction left unmatched. The CDR3 has 20 amino acids. CDR3 sequence: CSVASRQLSGGYSGANVLTF. The CDR3 DNA follows: TGCAGCGTAGCCTCCCGCCAGCTTAGCGGGGGTTACTCTGGGGCCAACGTCCTGACTTTC.

The chain joins TRBV6-5 to TRBJ1-4; tentatively, D is TRBD1 (6 bases). V was shortened by 3 bases and J by 7 bases, with 15 bases between the two germline ends. Per germline, CDR1 MNHEY and CDR2 SVGAGI. This CDR3 is 15 amino acids long. The CDR3 protein is CASSYGGREGEKLFF. The CDR3 region has the DNA TGTGCCAGCAGTTATGGGGGCAGGGAGGGTGAAAAACTGTTTTTT.

The chain carries TRBV28 and TRBJ1-2; 8 nucleotides align to TRBD1. Trimming at V came to 5 bases and at J to 4 bases, leaving 9 bases not matched to a gene. There are 15 residues in the CDR3. CDR1 is MDHEN and CDR2 is SYDVKM in the germline V gene. For the CDR3, the DNA is TGTGCCAGCAGTCGCCGAGGACAGGGCTCCTATGGCTACACCTTC. Translation: CASSRRGQGSYGYTF.

The rearrangement uses TRBV27 and TRBJ1-4, with 9 bases aligning to TRBD1. The CDR3 extends over 15 amino acids. The germline V gene has CDR1 MNHEY and CDR2 SMNVEV (reference sequence). J was trimmed by 8 bases and V by 5 bases; bases with no gene match: 9. This CDR3 reads CASSPRDRDREKLFF. As DNA, the CDR3 is TGTGCCAGCAGTCCACGGGACAGGGATAGGGAAAAACTGTTTTTT.

The genes are TRBV30 and TRBJ2-7; 7 bases agree with TRBD1. The germline V gene encodes CDR1 GTSNPN and CDR2 SVGIG (reference sequence). With V trimmed by 0 bases and J by 4 bases, 15 bases remained unmatched. The CDR3 runs to 17 residues. The CDR3 nucleotides are TGTGCCTGGAGTGTCGAGGGAAAGGAGAACAGGGGATACGAGCAGTACTTC. Translating gives CAWSVEGKENRGYEQYF.

This rearrangement joins TRBV7-8 to TRBJ1-1; 8 bases are a match to TRBD1. The germline V gene encodes CDR1 SGHVS and CDR2 FQNEAQ. J was trimmed by 0 bases and V by 2 bases; bases with no gene match: 8. This CDR3 contains 17 residues. In DNA, the CDR3 is TGTGCCAGCAGCTTACAGGGGGCACGCGCCGTGAACACTGAAGCTTTCTTT. Protein: CASSLQGARAVNTEAFF.

The chain joins TRBV13 to TRBJ1-6; TRBD1 matches at 8 bases. The junction had 9 bases not matched to a gene; V was cut back by 7 bases and J by 10 bases. The CDR3 covers 14 residues. Per the germline V gene, CDR1 is PRHDT and CDR2 is FYEKMQ (reference sequence). The CDR3 DNA reads as TGTGCCAGCACCCCCGGCAGGGGGCGGTCACCCCTCCACTTT. Translation: CASTPGRGRSPLHF.